This entry lists 23 T cell receptor beta chains sequenced from one sample in a study of blood T cell repertoires in COVID-19. Some clones are missing from TCRdb's copy, which holds only in-frame ones; the method was immunoSEQ multiplex PCR. This table holds fewer than 200,000 clones, 65% to 85% found once. The specimen was peripheral blood. The receptors derive from a woman aged 65 to 85 who had recovered from COVID-19.

V usage is TRBV29-1 and J usage is TRBJ1-1; 7 nucleotides match TRBD1. Germline V gene data show CDR1 as SQVTM and CDR2 as ANQGSEA. The junction had 3 bases not matched to a gene; V was cut back by 4 bases and J by 1 base. The CDR3 spans 13 residues. CDR3 DNA sequence: TGCAGCGTTGTCAGGACAGGGAACACTGAAGCTTTCTTT. Translated: CSVVRTGNTEAFF.

V usage is TRBV7-2 and J usage is TRBJ1-4; no clear D. Germline V gene data show CDR1 as SGHTA and CDR2 as FQGNSA. CDR3 length: 14 residues. Trimming shortened V by 1 base and J by 4 bases, and 7 bases separated the two germline ends. CDR3 DNA sequence: TGTGCCAGCAGCTTAGTGGCGGTTAATGAAAAACTGTTTTTT. Residues: CASSLVAVNEKLFF.

This sequence joins TRBV5-4 and TRBJ2-3; 7 bases line up with TRBD2. CDR3 size: 13 residues. Losses at the gene ends were 3 bases for V and 4 bases for J; bases not matched to a gene: 2. CDR1 and CDR2 from the germline V gene are SGHNT and YYREEE (reference sequence). CDR3 sequence reads: CASSSTSADTQYF. Here the CDR3 DNA reads TGTGCCAGCAGCTCCACTAGCGCAGATACGCAGTATTTT.

The chain combines TRBV7-9 with TRBJ1-1; D unclear. There are 17 residues in the CDR3. Trimming stripped 3 bases from V and 1 base from J, with 18 bases between. The germline V gene encodes CDR1 SEHNR and CDR2 FQNEAQ (reference sequence). CDR3 protein: CASSFGRTGFGNTEAFF. CDR3 coding DNA: TGTGCCAGCAGCTTTGGGCGTACGGGATTTGGGAACACTGAAGCTTTCTTT.

This chain uses TRBV3-1 (or the pseudogene TRBV3-2) with TRBJ2-7, with TRBD1 as a possible D gene (5 bases). This CDR3 contains 18 residues. The V end lost 3 bases, the J end lost 4 bases, and 25 bases lay between the germline ends. Per the germline V gene, CDR1 is LGHDT and CDR2 is YNNKEL (reference sequence). This CDR3 reads CASSHLGPYAPLGYEQYF. CDR3 coding DNA: TGTGCCAGCAGCCACCTGGGGCCCTATGCTCCGCTTGGGTACGAGCAGTACTTC.

This clone was found once. V usage is TRBV3-1 (or the pseudogene TRBV3-2) and J usage is TRBJ1-2; 8 bases match TRBD1. This CDR3 is built from 19 residues. Germline V gene lookup returns CDR1 LGHDT and CDR2 YNNKEL (reference sequence). The V and J ends lost 4 bases and 3 bases, in that order; junction bases with no gene match: 19. As DNA, the CDR3 is TGTGCCAGCAGCCGATCCACCCCGACAGGGGCGAGGAAAGACTATGGCTACACCTTC. The encoded protein is CASSRSTPTGARKDYGYTF.

This clone was seen just once. The chain recombines TRBV5-1 with TRBJ1-2; TRBD1 might be the D (6 bases). Trimming shortened V by 4 bases and J by 4 bases, and 14 bases separated the two germline ends. Germline assignment: CDR1 SGHRS and CDR2 YFSETQ. The CDR3 contains 14 residues. This chain's CDR3 is CASSLYLDSYGYTF. DNA for the CDR3: TGCGCCAGCAGCCTATACCTGGACAGCTATGGCTACACCTTC.

The chain joins TRBV19 to TRBJ1-1; a possible D gene is TRBD1 (5 bases). Germline values: CDR1 LNHDA, CDR2 SQIVND (reference sequence). The CDR3 loop spans 13 amino acids. V lost 1 base and J 6 bases, leaving 9 bases between the germline ends. The CDR3 region is CASSIVGHPEAFF. CDR3 coding DNA: TGTGCCAGTAGTATAGTAGGACACCCTGAAGCTTTCTTT.

The rearrangement joins TRBV7-3 to TRBJ1-2, with D possibly being TRBD1 (5 bases). This CDR3 comprises 17 residues. The V end was cut by 2 bases, the J end by 4 bases, with 20 bases between. Germline V gene lookup returns CDR1 SGHTA and CDR2 FQGTGA. The CDR3 sequence: CASSLLPRGEGLYGYTF. The CDR3 DNA reads as TGTGCCAGCAGCTTACTCCCACGGGGGGAGGGGCTCTATGGCTACACCTTC.

The chain is built from TRBV7-3 and TRBJ2-2; 7 bases align to TRBD2. CDR1 is SGHTA, CDR2 FQGTGA, per germline. The CDR3 extends over 14 amino acids. The V gene end was trimmed by 4 bases and the J gene end by 8 bases; junction bases not matched to a gene: 7. This chain's CDR3 is CASSSGLVSGELFF. The CDR3 DNA follows: TGTGCCAGCAGCTCCGGACTAGTTAGTGGGGAGCTGTTTTTT.

This clone appeared once. V gene TRBV7-3 combines with J gene TRBJ2-2; D may be TRBD1 (6 bases). Deletions cut 3 bases from V and 6 bases from J, with 17 bases between. Per the germline V gene, CDR1 is SGHTA and CDR2 is FQGTGA. The CDR3 is 16 residues long. In DNA form, the CDR3 reads TGTGCCAGCAGCTTTAGTAGGGACCCAGGGGCCGGGGAGCTGTTTTTT. It specifies CASSFSRDPGAGELFF.

The genes are TRBV10-3 and TRBJ2-1; 10 bases map to TRBD2. V gave up 10 bases and J gave up 7 bases; unmatched junction bases: 10. The germline V gene encodes CDR1 ENHRY and CDR2 SYGVKD. The CDR3 is made up of 14 amino acids. CDR3 DNA: TGTGCCACCCATTCGGGGACTAGCGTGAATGAGCAGTTCTTC. Translation: CATHSGTSVNEQFF.

This chain uses TRBV30 with TRBJ1-2, with a possible D match to TRBD1 (5 bases). Germline CDR1 reads GTSNPN; CDR2 reads SVGIG (reference sequence). This CDR3 has 14 residues. Between the trimmed V and J ends, which lost 3 bases and 8 bases, there was a span of 19 bases. The CDR3 nucleotides are TGTGCCTGGAGAGTATCGTGGCAGGGTGGGGGCTACACCTTC. Residues: CAWRVSWQGGGYTF.

The V call is TRBV7-3, the J call TRBJ2-3; weak D call: TRBD1 (5 bases). The V end lost 5 bases, the J end lost 4 bases, and 7 bases lay between the germline ends. Germline V lookup: CDR1 SGHTA, CDR2 FQGTGA. The CDR3 has 12 residues. CDR3: CASSQGADTQYF. CDR3 DNA sequence: TGTGCCAGCAGCCAAGGGGCAGATACGCAGTATTTT.

This sequence joins TRBV18 and TRBJ2-2; the match to TRBD1 covers 9 bases. Germline V gene data show CDR1 as KGHSH and CDR2 as LQKENI. The CDR3 has 16 residues. V trimming: 3 bases; J trimming: 3 bases; junction bases outside the gene matches: 5. CDR3 amino acids: CASSPRQGGDTGELFF. The CDR3 region has the DNA TGTGCCAGCTCACCCAGACAGGGGGGAGACACCGGGGAGCTGTTTTTT.

The chain has TRBV4-3 and TRBJ2-1; the D gene is possibly TRBD1 (8 bases). V was trimmed by 3 bases and J by 6 bases, leaving 12 bases between them. The length of the CDR3 is 14 residues. The germline gives CDR1 LGHNA, CDR2 YSLEER. The CDR3 nucleotides read TGCGCCAGCAGCCACGGGGGGACAGGCAATGAGCAGTTCTTC. It codes for CASSHGGTGNEQFF.

V gene TRBV25-1 combines with J gene TRBJ1-2, with unresolved D. The length of the CDR3 is 14 residues. Per germline, CDR1 MGHDK and CDR2 SYGVNS. V was clipped by 2 bases and J by 2 bases, with 9 bases between them. DNA of the CDR3: TGTGCCAGCAGTGAAGTGGGAGTCAACTATGGCTACACCTTC. This gives the protein CASSEVGVNYGYTF.

V is TRBV3-1 (or the pseudogene TRBV3-2) and J is TRBJ2-5; 9 nucleotides line up with TRBD1. Germline V CDR1 and CDR2: LGHDT, YNNKEL (reference sequence). With 4 bases clipped from V and 5 bases from J, the junction kept 5 bases outside the gene matches. The length of the CDR3 is 14 residues. The CDR3 DNA sequence: TGTGCCAGCAGCCTCCAGACAGGGGGGGAGACCCAGTACTTC. This sequence encodes CASSLQTGGETQYF.

The chain has TRBV28 and TRBJ1-2; D is undetermined. Trimming took off 8 bases at V and 2 bases at J, with 12 bases between the two ends. The germline V gene has CDR1 MDHEN and CDR2 SYDVKM. CDR3 length: 13 amino acids. The CDR3 bases are TGTGCCAGCCGCCGCCCAGGCAACTATGGCTACACCTTC. Amino acids: CASRRPGNYGYTF.

The V and J genes are TRBV10-3 and TRBJ1-4, with 7 bases identical to TRBD1. CDR1 ENHRY and CDR2 SYGVKD come from the germline V gene. The CDR3 spans 13 residues. After removal of 4 bases from V and 8 bases from J, the junction contained 4 bases not matched to a gene. CDR3 DNA sequence: TGTGCCATCAGTGGGGGCAGGGGGGAAAAACTGTTTTTT. This codes for CAISGGRGEKLFF.

In the case of this clone: At the DNA level, this CDR3 is encoded by other sequences in the same sample as well. This chain links TRBV7-6 with TRBJ2-3; D remains ambiguous. This CDR3 contains 16 residues. Per the germline V gene, CDR1 is SGHVS and CDR2 is FNYEAQ. Trimming took off 5 bases at V and 0 bases at J, with 15 bases between the two ends. The CDR3 coding sequence is TGTGCCAGCAGCCCCCGAGTTGCCACCAGCACAGATACGCAGTATTTT. It codes for CASSPRVATSTDTQYF.

This rearrangement joins TRBV4-2 to TRBJ1-1; D possibly corresponds to TRBD1 (6 bases). The CDR3 consists of 15 residues. Trimming shortened V by 1 base and J by 8 bases, and 17 bases separated the two germline ends. CDR1 and CDR2 (germline): LGHNA, YNFKEQ. CDR3 amino acids: CASSQVAGGPSEAFF. The CDR3 region has the DNA TGTGCCAGCAGCCAAGTCGCCGGGGGGCCCAGCGAAGCTTTCTTT.

This sequence joins TRBV11-2 and TRBJ1-2; TRBD1 matches 7 bases. The J segment lost 5 bases and the V segment lost 6 bases, leaving 3 bases of the junction unmatched. The CDR3 is 12 amino acids. CDR1 and CDR2 (germline): SGHAT, FQNNGV. The CDR3 sequence is CASRLQGYGYTF. The CDR3 DNA sequence: TGTGCCAGCAGATTACAGGGGTATGGCTACACCTTC.